The sequence of this TCR beta chain was determined in a study of T cell responses to AZD1222 COVID-19 vaccine. V lost 3 bases and J 0 bases, leaving 5 bases between the germline ends. This CDR3 contains 14 residues. CDR1 is KGHSH and CDR2 is LQKENI in the germline V gene. Assay used: immunoSEQ multiplex PCR; TCRdb lists only in-frame clones, some missing. Of 150,000 to 180,000 clones in the sample, 90% were seen once. The chain is built from TRBV18 and TRBJ1-4, with a tentative D call TRBD1 (5 bases). The material sequenced was peripheral blood, taken on day 0 of AZD1222 vaccination. The origin of this receptor is an adult in good health. The CDR3 DNA reads as TGTGCCAGCTCACCGGGGGCAACTAATGAAAAACTGTTTTTT. The encoded protein is CASSPGATNEKLFF.